The sample holds a few counts of the clone carrying this T cell receptor (beta chain). The target antigen is unknown. Every one of the donors was a healthy Caucasian. Unique molecular identifiers were present on cDNA, and template switching added a universal primer site. TCRdb used MiXCR to reprocess the 5' RACE reads, holding one entry per CDR3 protein. The sample holds some 630,000 distinct CDR3 sequences; roughly 6.6% are singletons and the top ten take around 1.6%. The sample originates from a study of identical twins. Study-wide results and caveats: Twin pairs had excess sharing that was weaker in beta out-of-frame sequences. A cross-sectional statistical analysis, not follow-up of the same donors, supported the conclusions.

V lost 5 bases, J lost 3 bases, and 6 bases stayed unmatched. This CDR3 region has 13 residues. CDR1 DFQATT and CDR2 SNEGSKA come from the germline V gene (reference sequence). The sample also formed part of further work on yellow fever vaccine responses in identical twins.

V is TRBV20-1 and J is TRBJ2-7, with TRBD1 identical over 8 bases. The clonotype originates from a young woman in good health. Source material: PBMCs. CDR3 amino acids: CSAARDRSYEQYF. Here the CDR3 DNA reads TGCAGTGCTGCTCGGGACAGGAGCTACGAGCAGTACTTC.